These 17 T cell receptor beta chains were sequenced from one sample in a study of blood T cells in healthy people across ages. It was with a sample-barcoded 5' primer and a J-beta primer mix that a second PCR of roughly 7 to 12 cycles was run. TCRdb re-analysed the 5' RACE reads in MiXCR, keeping a single row per CDR3 protein. The data hold some 1.4 million distinct CDR3 sequences, with roughly 40% observed a single time. Sequences were obtained from blood. These receptor sequences come from a woman aged 18-30 years in good health.

This clonotype was detected only once. This chain connects TRBV6-5 to TRBJ2-7; maybe TRBD2 (6 bases). The CDR3 is made up of 15 amino acids. The germline CDR1 and CDR2 sequences are MNHEY and SVGAGI. The ends were cut back, 5 bases at V and 2 bases at J, with 16 bases in the middle. CDR3 sequence: CASSKDMGLTYEQYF. CDR3 sequence (DNA): TGTGCCAGCAGTAAGGACATGGGACTTACCTACGAGCAGTACTTC.

This clonotype was seen many times. V usage is TRBV3-1 and J usage is TRBJ2-7, with D unresolved. CDR3 size: 12 residues. V lost 1 base, J lost 5 bases, and 6 bases lay in between. CDR1 is LGHDT, CDR2 YNNKEL, per germline (reference sequence). CDR3 residues: CASSQVRNEQYF. Written as DNA, the CDR3 is TGTGCCAGCAGCCAAGTACGAAACGAGCAGTACTTC.

V gene TRBV6-9 combines with J gene TRBJ2-3; 7 bases agree with TRBD2. This CDR3 spans 17 amino acids. Germline CDR1 MNHGY, CDR2 SVAAGI. J gave up 6 bases and V 1 base, and 13 bases lay outside the gene matches. The CDR3 coding sequence is TGTGCCAGCAGTTATTTGGCTAGCGGTTTTCTTCAGGATACGCAGTATTTT. Amino acid sequence: CASSYLASGFLQDTQYF.

This chain joins TRBV6-1 and TRBJ2-3; TRBD2 agrees at 9 bases. From germline, CDR1 is MNHNS and CDR2 SASEGT. J lost 4 bases, V lost 8 bases, and 4 bases had no gene match. The CDR3 is 13 residues long. The CDR3 DNA sequence: TGTGCCAGCCCCGGCGGGAGGGCAGATACGCAGTATTTT. This sequence encodes CASPGGRADTQYF.

Only one count was recorded for this clonotype. The V and J genes are TRBV6-1 and TRBJ1-1, with D unresolved. There are 14 residues in the CDR3. The germline gives CDR1 MNHNS, CDR2 SASEGT. V shed 1 base and J shed 4 bases, with 10 bases lying between them. CDR3 region: CASSEVSEGTEAFF. The DNA of the CDR3 is TGTGCCAGCAGTGAAGTCTCAGAGGGCACTGAAGCTTTCTTT.

The DNA of the CDR3 is TGTGCCAGCCGGAATCCAGGGGGCGCGGGAGGCTACACCTTC. Protein: CASRNPGGAGGYTF. This chain connects TRBV6-5 to TRBJ1-2; 8 bases align to TRBD1. This CDR3 has 14 amino acids. Trimming took 8 bases from V and 8 from J; bases not matched to a gene: 13. Per germline, CDR1 MNHEY and CDR2 SVGAGI.

A remark on this clonotype: This may come from a read error, since a much larger clone is one base off. This chain connects TRBV28 to TRBJ2-7; D is unclear. Germline V gene lookup returns CDR1 MDHEN and CDR2 SYDVKM. The CDR3 is 11 residues long. V was cut by 11 bases and J by 0 bases, with 8 bases left in between. The CDR3 nucleotides are TGTGCCCGCACCTCCTCCTACGAGCAGTACTTC. This translates into CARTSSYEQYF.

The chain joins TRBV7-2 to TRBJ2-3; 10 bases are a match to TRBD2. This CDR3 has 16 amino acids. Germline V CDR1 and CDR2: SGHTA, FQGNSA. V shed 5 bases and J 7 bases; nucleotides not matched to a gene: 12. CDR3 sequence (DNA): TGTGCCAGCAGCCAGACGGCGGGACTAGCGAGGTATACGCAGTATTTT. Protein: CASSQTAGLARYTQYF.

This clonotype has only a few counts. The chain joins TRBV6-1 to TRBJ1-1; 7 positions match TRBD1. CDR3 length: 14 amino acids. Trimming at V came to 4 bases and at J to 5 bases, leaving 7 bases not matched to a gene. Germline values: CDR1 MNHNS, CDR2 SASEGT. This chain's CDR3 is CASSVRQGETEAFF. Written as DNA, the CDR3 is TGTGCCAGCAGTGTTCGACAGGGAGAAACTGAAGCTTTCTTT.

This clonotype was recorded a few times. This chain joins TRBV5-5 and TRBJ2-7; D might be TRBD1 (6 bases). Between the trimmed V and J ends, which lost 4 bases and 2 bases, there was a span of 10 bases. CDR3 length: 13 amino acids. Per the germline V gene, CDR1 is SGHKS and CDR2 is YYEKEE (reference sequence). In DNA form, the CDR3 reads TGTGCCAGCAGCATACAGGGAGCCTACGAGCAGTACTTC. Residues: CASSIQGAYEQYF.

This clonotype was counted between two and nine times. The CDR3 region is CSATQGARTYEQYF. As DNA, the CDR3 is TGCAGTGCCACACAGGGGGCCAGGACCTACGAGCAGTACTTC. The chain employs TRBV20-1 and TRBJ2-7, with TRBD1 matching over 9 bases. Germline assignment: CDR1 DFQATT and CDR2 SNEGSKA (reference sequence). This CDR3 has 14 residues. With 6 bases clipped from V and 2 bases from J, the junction kept 8 bases outside the gene matches.

V gene TRBV5-6 combines with J gene TRBJ2-7, with D uncertain. Per germline, CDR1 SGHDT and CDR2 YYEEEE. The CDR3 runs 15 residues. Trimming took 0 bases from V and 1 from J, leaving 11 bases between them. CDR3 amino acids: CASSLAATRSYEQYF. The CDR3 nucleotides are TGTGCCAGCAGCTTGGCCGCCACACGATCCTACGAGCAGTACTTC. Using reference TRBV5-6 and TRBJ2-7 for the parts outside the CDR3, the full variable domain is DAGVTQSPTHLIKTRGQQVTLRCSPKSGHDTVSWYQQALGQGPQFIFQYYEEEERQRGNFPDRFSGHQFPNYSSELNVNALLLGDSALYLCASSLAATRSYEQYFGPGTRLTVT.

The table lists this clonotype with a count of one. The chain recombines TRBV2 with TRBJ1-1, with D unclear. Germline V lookup: CDR1 SNHLY, CDR2 FYNNEI. The CDR3 has 12 residues. V was shortened by 5 bases and J by 6 bases, with 10 bases between the two germline ends. CDR3 region: CASSTHIPEAFF. The CDR3 DNA sequence: TGTGCCAGCAGTACCCACATCCCTGAAGCTTTCTTT.

J is TRBJ1-1 and V is TRBV3-1, with no clear D. Trimming removed 3 bases from V and 1 base from J, with 9 bases in between. The germline V gene encodes CDR1 LGHDT and CDR2 YNNKEL (reference sequence). The CDR3 extends over 14 amino acids. CDR3 protein: CASSHPLGNTEAFF. The CDR3 DNA follows: TGTGCCAGCAGCCACCCCCTTGGGAACACTGAAGCTTTCTTT.

The V and J genes are TRBV12-3 or TRBV12-4 and TRBJ1-1, with D unclear. The CDR3 length is 12 residues. V was shortened by 3 bases and J by 5 bases, with 7 bases between the two germline ends. CDR3 in DNA: TGTGCCAGCAGTTTCGGGTGGACTGAAGCTTTCTTT. Translation: CASSFGWTEAFF.

This chain links TRBV20-1 with TRBJ2-4; tentative D call: TRBD1 (6 bases). The CDR3 consists of 13 residues. Germline values: CDR1 DFQATT, CDR2 SNEGSKA (reference sequence). The V end lost 2 bases, the J end lost 15 bases, and 20 bases lay between the germline ends. CDR3 amino acids: CSARNGGKETRYF. CDR3 nucleotide sequence: TGCAGTGCTAGAAATGGGGGCAAGGAGACCCGGTACTTC.

This clonotype was counted at least ten times. The chain is built from TRBV20-1 and TRBJ1-2; 8 bases are shared with TRBD1. Per the germline V gene, CDR1 is DFQATT and CDR2 is SNEGSKA (reference sequence). CDR3 length: 12 residues. Trimming took 5 bases from V and 8 from J; bases not matched to a gene: 7. Here the CDR3 DNA reads TGCAGTGCTGGGCGGACAGGGAGGGGCTACACCTTC. It yields the protein CSAGRTGRGYTF.